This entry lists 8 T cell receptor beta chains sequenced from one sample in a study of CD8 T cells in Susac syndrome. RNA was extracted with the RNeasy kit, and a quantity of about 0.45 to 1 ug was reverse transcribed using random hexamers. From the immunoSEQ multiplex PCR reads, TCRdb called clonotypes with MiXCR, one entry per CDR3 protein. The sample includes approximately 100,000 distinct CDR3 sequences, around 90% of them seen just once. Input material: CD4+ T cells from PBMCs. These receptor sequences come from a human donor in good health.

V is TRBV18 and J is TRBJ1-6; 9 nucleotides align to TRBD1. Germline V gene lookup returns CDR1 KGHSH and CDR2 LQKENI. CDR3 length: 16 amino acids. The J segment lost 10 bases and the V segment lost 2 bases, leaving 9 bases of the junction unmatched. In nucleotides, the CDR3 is TGTGCCAGCTCACCAAACGGACAGGGGATGGGATCACCCCTCCACTTT. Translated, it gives CASSPNGQGMGSPLHF.

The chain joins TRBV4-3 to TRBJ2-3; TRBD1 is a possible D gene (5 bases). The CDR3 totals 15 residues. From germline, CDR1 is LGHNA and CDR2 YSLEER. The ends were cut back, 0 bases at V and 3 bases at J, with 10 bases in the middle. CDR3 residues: CASSQDFPGTDTQYF. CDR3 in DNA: TGCGCCAGCAGCCAAGATTTTCCAGGGACAGATACGCAGTATTTT.

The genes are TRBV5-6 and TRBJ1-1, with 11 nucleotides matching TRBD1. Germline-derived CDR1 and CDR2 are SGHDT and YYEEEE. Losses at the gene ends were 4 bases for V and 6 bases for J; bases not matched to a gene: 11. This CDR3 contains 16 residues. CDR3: CASSLLGQGANPEAFF. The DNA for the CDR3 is TGTGCCAGCAGCCTCCTAGGACAGGGGGCTAACCCTGAAGCTTTCTTT.

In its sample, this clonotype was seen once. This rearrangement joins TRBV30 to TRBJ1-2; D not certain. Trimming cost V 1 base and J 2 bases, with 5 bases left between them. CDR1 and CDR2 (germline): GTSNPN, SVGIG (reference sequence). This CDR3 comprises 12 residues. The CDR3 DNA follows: TGTGCCTGGAGTGCCGGGAACTATGGCTACACCTTC. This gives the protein CAWSAGNYGYTF.

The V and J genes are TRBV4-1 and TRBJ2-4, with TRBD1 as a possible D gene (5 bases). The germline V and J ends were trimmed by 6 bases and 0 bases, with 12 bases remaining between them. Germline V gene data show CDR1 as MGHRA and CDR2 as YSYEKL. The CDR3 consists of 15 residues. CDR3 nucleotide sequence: TGCGCCAGCAGAGGGGCCTCGGTAGCCAAAAACATTCAGTACTTC. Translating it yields CASRGASVAKNIQYF.

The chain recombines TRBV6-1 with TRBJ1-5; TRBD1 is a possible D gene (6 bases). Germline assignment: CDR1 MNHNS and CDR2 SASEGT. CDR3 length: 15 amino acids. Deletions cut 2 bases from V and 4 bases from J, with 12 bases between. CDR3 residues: CASSEIGTLNQPQHF. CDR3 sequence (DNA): TGTGCCAGCAGTGAAATAGGGACACTGAATCAGCCCCAGCATTTT.

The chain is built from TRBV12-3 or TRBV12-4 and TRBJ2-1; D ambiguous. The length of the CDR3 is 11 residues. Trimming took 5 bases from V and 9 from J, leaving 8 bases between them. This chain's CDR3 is CASSTLAEQFF. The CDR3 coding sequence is TGTGCCAGCAGTACCTTAGCTGAGCAGTTCTTC.

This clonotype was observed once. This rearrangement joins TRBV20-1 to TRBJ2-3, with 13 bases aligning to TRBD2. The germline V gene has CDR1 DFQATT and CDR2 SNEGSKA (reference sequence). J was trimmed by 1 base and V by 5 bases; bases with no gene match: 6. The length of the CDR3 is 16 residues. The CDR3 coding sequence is TGCAGTGCTTCCGTCACTAGCGGGGGGGGCACAGATACGCAGTATTTT. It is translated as CSASVTSGGGTDTQYF.